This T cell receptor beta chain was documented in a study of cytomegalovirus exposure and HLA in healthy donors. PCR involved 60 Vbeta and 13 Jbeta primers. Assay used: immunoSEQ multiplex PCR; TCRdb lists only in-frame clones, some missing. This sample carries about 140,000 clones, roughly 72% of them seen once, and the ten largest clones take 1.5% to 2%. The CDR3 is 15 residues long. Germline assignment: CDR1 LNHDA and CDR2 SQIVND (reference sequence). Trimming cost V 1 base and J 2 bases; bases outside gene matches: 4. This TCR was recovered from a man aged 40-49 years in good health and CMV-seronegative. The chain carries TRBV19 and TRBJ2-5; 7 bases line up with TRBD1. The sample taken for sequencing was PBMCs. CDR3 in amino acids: CASSIGDRQQETQYF. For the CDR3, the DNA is TGTGCCAGTAGTATAGGGGACAGACAGCAAGAGACCCAGTACTTC.